These 22 T cell receptor beta chains originate from one sample sequenced in a study of blood T cell repertoires in COVID-19 (dated by TCRdb to 2020 to 2022). The library was obtained by the immunoSEQ multiplex PCR assay. Not all clones reach the TCRdb copy of this immuneACCESS table, which keeps in-frame sequences only. Checked studies attribute under half of the gap to unresolved V genes and leave the rest unexplained. The sample yields about 160,000 clones; 85% to 95% were counted once. 0.5% to 0.55% of the sample is taken by the ten largest. Sequencing was done on a sample of peripheral blood. The receptors originated from a man aged 45 to 65 with acute or convalescent COVID-19.

Only one count was recorded for this clone. This chain joins TRBV6-2 or TRBV6-3 and TRBJ2-3; D possibly corresponds to TRBD1 (6 bases). With 1 base removed from V and 2 bases from J, the gap between germline ends came to 13 bases. Germline-derived CDR1 and CDR2 are MNHEY and SVGEGT. The CDR3 extends over 16 amino acids. DNA of the CDR3: TGTGCCAGCAGTTACTTGGGGGCCTACCCCACAGATACGCAGTATTTT. Translation: CASSYLGAYPTDTQYF.

The chain links TRBV5-1 to TRBJ2-7, with D possibly being TRBD1 (5 bases). CDR3 length equals 11 residues. Trimming pared 1 base from V and 6 bases from J, leaving 5 bases between. Germline V gives CDR1 SGHRS, CDR2 YFSETQ. The CDR3 sequence is CASSLRGEQYF. In DNA form, the CDR3 reads TGCGCCAGCAGCTTGAGGGGCGAGCAGTACTTC.

The rearrangement links TRBV28 to TRBJ1-1; perhaps TRBD1 as D (6 bases). Deletions cut 1 base from V and 8 bases from J, with 8 bases between. CDR1 is MDHEN and CDR2 is SYDVKM in the germline V gene. The CDR3 loop spans 12 amino acids. The CDR3 protein is CASSLLDREAFF. CDR3 in DNA: TGTGCCAGCAGTTTATTGGACAGAGAAGCTTTCTTT.

The chain combines TRBV29-1 with TRBJ1-1; possibly TRBD1 for D (6 bases). Trimming shortened V by 4 bases and J by 4 bases, and 10 bases separated the two germline ends. Germline V CDR1 and CDR2: SQVTM, ANQGSEA. This CDR3 region has 12 residues. The CDR3 sequence: CSVVGGITEAFF. The CDR3 coding sequence is TGCAGCGTTGTAGGGGGAATCACTGAAGCTTTCTTT.

The chain joins TRBV6-5 to TRBJ2-1; 8 positions match TRBD1. With 6 bases clipped from V and 5 bases from J, the junction kept 9 bases outside the gene matches. The length of the CDR3 is 15 residues. Germline V gene lookup returns CDR1 MNHEY and CDR2 SVGAGI. CDR3 in DNA: TGTGCCAGCAGAAGACAGGGGTCCAACCACAATGAGCAGTTCTTC. Protein sequence: CASRRQGSNHNEQFF.

The rearrangement joins TRBV5-1 to TRBJ1-1; tentatively, D is TRBD1 (5 bases). Trimming took off 4 bases at V and 2 bases at J, with 9 bases between the two ends. The CDR3 consists of 13 residues. Per the germline V gene, CDR1 is SGHRS and CDR2 is YFSETQ. The CDR3 spells CASSQTANTEAFF. The CDR3 DNA reads as TGCGCCAGCAGCCAGACAGCTAACACTGAAGCTTTCTTT.

J is TRBJ2-5 and V is TRBV5-5; D not resolved. V was trimmed by 0 bases and J by 5 bases, leaving 11 bases between them. This CDR3 region has 14 residues. Germline lookup yields CDR1 SGHKS and CDR2 YYEKEE (reference sequence). The CDR3 region is CASSLASVYETQYF. The CDR3 DNA follows: TGTGCCAGCAGCTTGGCCTCTGTTTATGAGACCCAGTACTTC.

This clone was seen a single time. V is TRBV4-3 and J is TRBJ2-2, with TRBD2 identical over 9 bases. The length of the CDR3 is 16 residues. Unmatched junction bases numbered 9, after V lost 2 bases and J lost 8 bases. The germline V gene has CDR1 LGHNA and CDR2 YSLEER. The CDR3 is CASSQLLAGQRGELFF. CDR3 nucleotides: TGCGCCAGCAGCCAACTACTAGCGGGTCAGAGAGGGGAGCTGTTTTTT.

The chain employs TRBV18 and TRBJ1-6; D not certain. The CDR3 contains 13 residues. V was trimmed by 3 bases and J by 3 bases, leaving 3 bases between them. Per germline, CDR1 KGHSH and CDR2 LQKENI. The CDR3 sequence is CASSPSYNSPLHF. The CDR3, as DNA: TGTGCCAGCTCACCGAGCTATAATTCACCCCTCCACTTT.

The chain links TRBV28 to TRBJ2-3; 9 positions agree with TRBD1. V trimming: 5 bases; J trimming: 4 bases; junction bases outside the gene matches: 13. CDR1 is MDHEN, CDR2 SYDVKM, per germline. The CDR3 has 17 amino acids. Here the CDR3 reads CASSPATGGAGADTQYF. The CDR3, as DNA: TGTGCCAGCAGTCCTGCCACAGGGGGCGCGGGGGCAGATACGCAGTATTTT.

In DNA form, the CDR3 reads TGTGCCAGCTCACCAGCCTCAGAAAATTCACCCCTCCACTTT. Protein: CASSPASENSPLHF. The chain has TRBV18 and TRBJ1-6, with D unclear. V lost 2 bases and J 7 bases, leaving 9 bases between the germline ends. The CDR3 sequence is 14 residues long. Germline values: CDR1 KGHSH, CDR2 LQKENI.

Here the CDR3 reads CAGRLAGANEQFF. CDR3 in DNA: TGTGCCGGAAGACTAGCGGGGGCCAATGAGCAGTTCTTC. The chain carries TRBV6-6 and TRBJ2-1, with 12 bases fitting TRBD2. With V trimmed by 11 bases and J by 6 bases, 5 bases remained unmatched. The CDR3 sequence is 13 residues long. Per the germline V gene, CDR1 is MNHNY and CDR2 is SVGAGI (reference sequence).

The chain has TRBV28 and TRBJ2-2; D is unclear. CDR1 and CDR2 from the germline V gene are MDHEN and SYDVKM. The CDR3 is 16 residues long. V was clipped by 2 bases and J by 0 bases, with 10 bases between them. The CDR3 spells CASSLTRISNTGELFF. In DNA, the CDR3 is TGTGCCAGCAGTTTAACGCGAATTTCGAACACCGGGGAGCTGTTTTTT.

The CDR3 reads CASSWGLSLSYNEQFF. CDR3 bases: TGTGCCAGCAGTTGGGGACTATCCCTCTCCTACAATGAGCAGTTCTTC. V gene TRBV27 combines with J gene TRBJ2-1; the match to TRBD2 covers 7 bases. The germline V gene encodes CDR1 MNHEY and CDR2 SMNVEV (reference sequence). The CDR3 consists of 16 residues. Trimming removed 4 bases from V and 0 bases from J; junction bases left unmatched: 6.

The J gene is TRBJ2-2, the V gene TRBV11-2; D not certain. The germline V gene has CDR1 SGHAT and CDR2 FQNNGV. This CDR3 has 16 residues. With 6 bases removed from V and 0 bases from J, the gap between germline ends came to 14 bases. The CDR3 DNA reads as TGTGCCAGCAGAATCCACGAGTATTCGAACACCGGGGAGCTGTTTTTT. Translation gives CASRIHEYSNTGELFF.

V gene TRBV9 combines with J gene TRBJ1-2; no clear D gene. V gave up 6 bases and J gave up 4 bases, with 10 bases separating them. Germline V gene data show CDR1 as SGDLS and CDR2 as YYNGEE. The CDR3 is 12 amino acids. The DNA for the CDR3 is TGTGCCAGCACAACGACGGGCTATGGCTACACCTTC. This translates into CASTTTGYGYTF.

This sequence joins TRBV6-5 and TRBJ2-6, with TRBD2 as a possible D gene (7 bases). The germline gives CDR1 MNHEY, CDR2 SVGAGI. Trimming took off 0 bases at V and 4 bases at J, with 10 bases between the two ends. The length of the CDR3 is 16 residues. The CDR3 coding sequence is TGTGCCAGCAGTTACTCGGGGGGGCCCGGGGCCAACGTCCTGACTTTC. This gives the protein CASSYSGGPGANVLTF.

The chain joins TRBV5-1 to TRBJ1-1; D may be TRBD1 (5 bases). Germline CDR1 SGHRS, CDR2 YFSETQ. CDR3 length equals 13 residues. V was clipped by 8 bases and J by 5 bases, with 16 bases between them. The CDR3 is CASQSGDSTEAFF. The CDR3 DNA sequence: TGCGCCAGTCAGTCGGGGGATTCAACTGAAGCTTTCTTT. Based on the CDR3 plus reference TRBV5-1 and TRBJ1-1, the full variable domain is KAGVTQTPRYLIKTRGQQVTLSCSPISGHRSVSWYQQTPGQGLQFLFEYFSETQRNKGNFPGRFSGRQFSNSRSEMNVSTLELGDSALYLCASQSGDSTEAFFGQGTRLTVV.

The chain couples TRBV14 to TRBJ1-1; 9 nucleotides align to TRBD1. Germline V lookup: CDR1 SGHDN, CDR2 FVKESK. The CDR3 is 15 residues long. With V trimmed by 4 bases and J by 7 bases, 10 bases remained unmatched. CDR3 DNA sequence: TGTGCCAGCAGCCCCACAGGGGGGACAGGGAATGAAGCTTTCTTT. Translation: CASSPTGGTGNEAFF.

The chain links TRBV7-9 to TRBJ2-5; no firm D call. Trimming cost V 6 bases and J 5 bases, with 10 bases left between them. CDR1 and CDR2 from the germline V gene are SEHNR and FQNEAQ (reference sequence). This CDR3 contains 12 residues. CDR3 nucleotide sequence: TGTGCCAGCAGGGGCTCTCGGGAGACCCAGTACTTC. This codes for CASRGSRETQYF.

The chain has TRBV30 and TRBJ1-6; the match to TRBD1 covers 7 bases. J lost 8 bases, V lost 5 bases, and 3 bases had no gene match. This CDR3 comprises 12 residues. From germline, CDR1 is GTSNPN and CDR2 SVGIG (reference sequence). Here the CDR3 reads CAWGTDYSPLHF. CDR3 sequence (DNA): TGTGCCTGGGGGACAGATTATTCACCCCTCCACTTT. The full variable domain, completed using reference TRBV30 and TRBJ1-6, is SQTIHQWPATLVQPVGSPLSLECTVEGTSNPNLYWYRQAAGRGLQLLFYSVGIGQISSEVPQNLSASRPQDRQFILSSKKLLLSDSGFYLCAWGTDYSPLHFGNGTRLTVT.

V gene TRBV27 combines with J gene TRBJ1-2, with D possibly being TRBD1 (6 bases). CDR3 length: 13 residues. V dropped 2 bases and J dropped 6 bases, with 10 bases sitting between them. CDR1 and CDR2 (germline): MNHEY, SMNVEV (reference sequence). The CDR3 region has the DNA TGTGCCAGCAGTTTAGTGTCAGGGGATGGCTACACCTTC. Its translation: CASSLVSGDGYTF.